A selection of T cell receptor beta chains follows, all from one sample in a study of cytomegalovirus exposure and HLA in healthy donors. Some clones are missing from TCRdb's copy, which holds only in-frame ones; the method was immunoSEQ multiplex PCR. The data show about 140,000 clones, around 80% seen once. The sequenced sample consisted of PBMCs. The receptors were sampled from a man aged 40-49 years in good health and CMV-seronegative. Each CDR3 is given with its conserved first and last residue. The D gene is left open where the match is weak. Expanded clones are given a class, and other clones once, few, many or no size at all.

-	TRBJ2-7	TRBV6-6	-	CASSSDFPGEQYF	TGTGCCAGCAGCTCCGACTTCCCGGGCGAGCAGTACTTC
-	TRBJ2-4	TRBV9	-	CASSPGAKNIQYF	TGTGCCAGCAGCCCCGGGGCCAAAAACATTCAGTACTTC
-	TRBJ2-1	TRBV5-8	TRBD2	CASSLAGLAGYNEQFF	TGTGCCAGCAGCTTGGCCGGACTAGCGGGCTACAATGAGCAGTTCTTC
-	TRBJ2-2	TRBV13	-	CASSLRIGELFF	TGTGCCAGCAGCTTACGTATCGGGGAGCTGTTTTTT
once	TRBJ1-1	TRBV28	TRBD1	CASSYRGHNTEAFF	TGTGCCAGCAGTTACAGGGGGCATAACACTGAAGCTTTCTTT
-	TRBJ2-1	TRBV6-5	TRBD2	CASSYFSGRAYEQFF	TGTGCCAGCAGTTATTTTAGCGGGAGGGCATACGAGCAGTTCTTC
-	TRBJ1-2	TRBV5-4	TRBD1	CASSPDGTGGYGYTF	TGTGCCAGCAGCCCGGATGGGACAGGGGGTTATGGCTACACCTTC
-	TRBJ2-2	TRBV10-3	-	CAGGADSNTGELFF	TGTGCCGGCGGGGCGGACTCTAACACCGGGGAGCTGTTTTTT
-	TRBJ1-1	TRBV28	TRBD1	CASSRQGRGVNTEAFF	TGTGCCAGCTCCAGACAGGGGAGAGGGGTGAACACTGAAGCTTTCTTT
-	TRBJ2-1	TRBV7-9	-	CAGLAVNEQFF	TGTGCCGGGCTAGCTGTCAATGAGCAGTTCTTC
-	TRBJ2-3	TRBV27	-	CAVRVGSTDTQYF	TGTGCCGTCAGGGTGGGAAGCACAGATACGCAGTATTTT
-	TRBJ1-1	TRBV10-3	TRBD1	CAIHGSGQVNTEAFF	TGTGCCATCCATGGGTCTGGACAGGTGAACACTGAAGCTTTCTTT
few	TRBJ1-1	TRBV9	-	CASSVGAGWGTEAFF	TGTGCCAGCAGCGTAGGCGCGGGTTGGGGCACTGAAGCTTTCTTT
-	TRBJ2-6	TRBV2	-	CASSRQGSGANVLTF	TGTGCCAGCAGTCGCCAGGGATCTGGGGCCAACGTCCTGACTTTC
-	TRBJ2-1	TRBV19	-	CASSIAAGRTYNEQFF	TGTGCCAGTAGTATAGCTGCGGGGAGAACCTACAATGAGCAGTTCTTC
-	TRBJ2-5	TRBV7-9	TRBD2	CSSSLRLSGGSQETQYF	TGTTCCAGCAGCTTGCGGCTGAGCGGGGGGTCCCAAGAGACCCAGTACTTC
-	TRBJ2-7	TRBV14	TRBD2	CASSQEFGPRGVGSYEQYF	TGTGCCAGCAGCCAAGAATTTGGCCCCCGGGGGGTAGGCTCCTACGAGCAGTACTTC
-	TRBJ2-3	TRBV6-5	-	CASSYSRAIDTQYF	TGTGCCAGCAGTTACTCCAGGGCAATTGATACGCAGTATTTT
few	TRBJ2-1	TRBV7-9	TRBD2	CASTTSGRAYNEQFF	TGTGCCAGCACCACTAGCGGGAGGGCGTACAATGAGCAGTTCTTC
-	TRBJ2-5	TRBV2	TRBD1	CASILGTGLGETQYF	TGTGCCAGCATCCTTGGGACAGGCCTGGGAGAGACCCAGTACTTC
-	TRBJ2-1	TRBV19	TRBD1	CASTTGFYNEQFF	TGTGCCAGCACGACAGGGTTTTACAATGAGCAGTTCTTC
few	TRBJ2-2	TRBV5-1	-	CASSTQGRELFF	TGCGCCAGCAGTACTCAGGGGAGGGAGCTGTTTTTT
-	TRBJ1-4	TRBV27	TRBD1	CASSSLQGADEKLFF	TGTGCCAGCAGTTCACTGCAGGGGGCCGATGAAAAACTGTTTTTT
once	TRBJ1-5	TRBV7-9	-	CASSLEGDTPQHF	TGTGCCAGCAGCTTAGAGGGGGATACGCCCCAGCATTTT
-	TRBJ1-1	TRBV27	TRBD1	CASSPTPGQGAHTEAFF	TGTGCCAGCAGCCCTACCCCGGGACAGGGGGCGCATACTGAAGCTTTCTTT
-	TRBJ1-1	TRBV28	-	CASSLPAVGAEAEAFF	TGTGCCAGCAGTCTCCCCGCTGTTGGGGCTGAGGCTGAAGCTTTCTTT
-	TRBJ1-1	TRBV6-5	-	CASSSYGVNTEAFF	TGTGCCAGCAGTTCATACGGGGTGAACACTGAAGCTTTCTTT
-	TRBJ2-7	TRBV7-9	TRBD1	CASSLGQGFFYEQYF	TGTGCCAGCAGCTTAGGACAGGGTTTTTTCTACGAGCAGTACTTC
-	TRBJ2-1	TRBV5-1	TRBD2	CASRTSGGYNEQFF	TGCGCCAGCAGAACTAGCGGGGGCTACAATGAGCAGTTCTTC
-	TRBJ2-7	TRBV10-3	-	CAISGAPSGRSSYEQYF	TGTGCCATCAGTGGGGCCCCGAGTGGGCGAAGCTCCTACGAGCAGTACTTC
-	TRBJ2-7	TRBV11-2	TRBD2	CASSLEAGGWYEQYF	TGTGCCAGCAGCTTAGAGGCGGGAGGGTGGTACGAGCAGTACTTC
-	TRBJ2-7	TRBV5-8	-	CASSPVRLGAYEQYF	TGTGCCAGCAGCCCGGTCCGTCTGGGGGCGTATGAGCAGTACTTC
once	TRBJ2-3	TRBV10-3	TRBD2	CAISSGNGDTQYF	TGTGCCATCTCTAGCGGGAATGGGGATACGCAGTATTTT
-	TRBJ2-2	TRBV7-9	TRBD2	CASSPAGANTGELFF	TGTGCCAGCAGCCCAGCGGGGGCGAACACCGGGGAGCTGTTTTTT
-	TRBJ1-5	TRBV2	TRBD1	CASRGQGSQPQHF	TGTGCCAGCAGAGGACAGGGGTCTCAGCCCCAGCATTTT
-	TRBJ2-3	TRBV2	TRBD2	CASSEMASGGRDTQYF	TGTGCCAGCAGTGAGATGGCTAGCGGGGGTCGAGATACGCAGTATTTT
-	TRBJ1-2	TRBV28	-	CASSLQGPYGYTF	TGTGCCAGCAGTCTCCAGGGCCCCTATGGCTACACCTTC
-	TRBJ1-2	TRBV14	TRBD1	CASSQFRGDYGYTF	TGTGCCAGCAGCCAATTCAGGGGGGACTATGGCTACACCTTC
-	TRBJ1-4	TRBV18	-	CASSLGANEKLFF	TGTGCCAGCTCACTCGGAGCTAATGAAAAACTGTTTTTT
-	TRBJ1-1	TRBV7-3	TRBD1	CASSLNRGTEAFF	TGTGCCAGCAGCTTAAACAGGGGAACTGAAGCTTTCTTT
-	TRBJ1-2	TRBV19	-	CASSIWGQDNYGYTF	TGTGCCAGTAGTATTTGGGGGCAAGATAACTATGGCTACACCTTC
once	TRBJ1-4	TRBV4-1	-	CASSQTGLTLSEKLFF	TGCGCCAGCAGCCAAACAGGCCTCACCTTGAGTGAAAAACTGTTTTTT
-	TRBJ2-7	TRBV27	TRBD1	CASRGTGDYEQYF	TGTGCCAGCCGGGGGACAGGGGACTACGAGCAGTACTTC
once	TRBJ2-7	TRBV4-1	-	CASSQFSGVVSFYEQYF	TGCGCCAGCAGCCAATTCTCGGGGGTCGTTAGTTTTTACGAGCAGTACTTC
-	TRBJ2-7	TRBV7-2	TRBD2	CASSAHGGGSYEQYF	TGTGCCAGCAGCGCACATGGGGGGGGATCCTACGAGCAGTACTTC
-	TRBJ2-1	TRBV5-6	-	CASSLSLDYNEQFF	TGTGCCAGCAGCTTATCACTCGACTACAATGAGCAGTTCTTC
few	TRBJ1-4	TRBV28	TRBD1	CASSPYPAWTGGRGEKLFF	TGTGCCAGCAGTCCGTACCCCGCCTGGACAGGGGGTAGAGGTGAAAAACTGTTTTTT
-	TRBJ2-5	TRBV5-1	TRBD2	CASSLAGGLQETQYF	TGCGCCAGTTCCTTAGCGGGAGGGCTCCAAGAGACCCAGTACTTC
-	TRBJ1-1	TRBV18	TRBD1	CASSPAYDRVDTEAFF	TGTGCCAGCTCACCAGCGTATGACAGGGTGGACACTGAAGCTTTCTTT